Presented here are 22 T cell receptor beta chains from one specimen sequenced in a study of T-cell memory formation after mild COVID-19. TCRdb fed the 5' RACE reads into MiXCR, producing one record per CDR3 protein. This table has about 390,000 distinct CDR3 sequences, approximately 15% appearing once. The sequenced material came from PBMCs or a T cell subset sorted from them (not recorded which). The receptor source for this set is a man younger than 35 who had mild COVID-19 (a few samples of this study predate the infection). Cell type and time point are not known.

This clonotype was counted a few times. The chain employs TRBV7-9 and TRBJ1-1; TRBD1 might be the D (5 bases). This CDR3 has 14 amino acids. The ends were cut back, 0 bases at V and 4 bases at J, with 9 bases in the middle. Germline V gene lookup returns CDR1 SEHNR and CDR2 FQNEAQ (reference sequence). In nucleotides, the CDR3 is TGTGCCAGCAGCTTAGCGCTCGGGGGCACTGAAGCTTTCTTT. Amino acids: CASSLALGGTEAFF.

The chain has TRBV10-3 and TRBJ2-3; D might be TRBD1 (6 bases). The CDR3 length is 14 residues. Germline values: CDR1 ENHRY, CDR2 SYGVKD. Trimming stripped 6 bases from V and 2 bases from J, with 12 bases between. The CDR3 bases are TGTGCCATCAGCCGACAGGACCCCACAGATACGCAGTATTTT. This sequence encodes CAISRQDPTDTQYF.

This clonotype was counted at least ten times. This chain joins TRBV20-1 and TRBJ2-3; D is ambiguous. Looked up from germline, CDR1 is DFQATT and CDR2 is SNEGSKA (reference sequence). The CDR3 extends over 17 amino acids. V was trimmed by 3 bases and J by 0 bases, leaving 19 bases between them. The CDR3: CSARALRAAASTDTQYF. The CDR3 DNA follows: TGCAGTGCTAGGGCCCTAAGGGCAGCCGCTAGCACAGATACGCAGTATTTT.

V gene TRBV29-1 combines with J gene TRBJ1-2, with D tentatively TRBD1 (5 bases). CDR3 length: 13 residues. Trimming shortened V by 7 bases and J by 7 bases, and 19 bases separated the two germline ends. The germline CDR1 and CDR2 sequences are SQVTM and ANQGSEA. CDR3 amino acids: CSASPQGLSGYTF. The CDR3 DNA reads TGCAGCGCCTCACCCCAGGGCCTCTCTGGCTACACCTTC.

The rearrangement joins TRBV20-1 to TRBJ1-1, with D hard to call. The V end lost 3 bases, the J end lost 1 base, and 12 bases lay between the germline ends. Germline loops: CDR1 DFQATT, CDR2 SNEGSKA (reference sequence). CDR3 size: 14 residues. The CDR3 nucleotides are TGCAGTGCTAGTTCGGGCAGATCGAACACTGAAGCTTTCTTT. Amino acids: CSASSGRSNTEAFF.

V and J are TRBV12-3 or TRBV12-4 and TRBJ1-1; 7 bases align to TRBD1. The CDR3 runs to 13 residues. The junction had 5 bases not matched to a gene; V was cut back by 6 bases and J by 4 bases. The CDR3 DNA is TGTGCCAGCAGCACTCACAGGGGCACTGAAGCTTTCTTT. As protein: CASSTHRGTEAFF.

V gene TRBV20-1 combines with J gene TRBJ2-3; TRBD2 aligns across 16 bases. Germline CDR1 DFQATT, CDR2 SNEGSKA (reference sequence). V lost 6 bases and J lost 4; bases outside the gene matches: 4. This CDR3 spans 15 amino acids. The CDR3 DNA sequence: TGCAGTGCCACAGGGACTAGCGGGGGGGCAGATACGCAGTATTTT. Its protein is CSATGTSGGADTQYF.

This clonotype was picked up a small number of times. The rearrangement uses TRBV13 and TRBJ2-5; the D gene could be TRBD1 or TRBD2 (5 bases each). The CDR3 totals 16 residues. Germline CDR1 is PRHDT and CDR2 is FYEKMQ (reference sequence). The ends were cut back, 5 bases at V and 2 bases at J, with 18 bases in the middle. The CDR3 loop is CASSPPHGTPQETQYF. DNA of the CDR3: TGTGCCAGCAGCCCCCCGCACGGGACGCCACAAGAGACCCAGTACTTC.

This sequence joins TRBV4-1 and TRBJ2-7, with D possibly TRBD2 on 6 matching bases. Per the germline V gene, CDR1 is MGHRA and CDR2 is YSYEKL. The CDR3 consists of 15 residues. Trimming removed 2 bases at V and 3 bases at J, with 14 bases between. The CDR3 sequence is CASSQRVEGYYEQYF. The CDR3 coding sequence is TGCGCCAGCAGCCAACGCGTGGAGGGATACTACGAGCAGTACTTC.

V gene TRBV7-2 combines with J gene TRBJ2-3; weak D call: TRBD2 (6 bases). Germline CDR1 and CDR2: SGHTA and FQGNSA. V gave up 4 bases and J gave up 6 bases, with 14 bases separating them. This CDR3 contains 14 residues. CDR3 nucleotide sequence: TGTGCCAGCAGCTACGGACTATCGCGGGATACGCAGTATTTT. Protein sequence: CASSYGLSRDTQYF.

This clonotype appeared many times. J is TRBJ1-2 and V is TRBV5-1, with unresolved D. Germline CDR1 and CDR2: SGHRS and YFSETQ. Trimming removed 0 bases at V and 8 bases at J, with 11 bases between. The CDR3 is 13 residues long. Here the CDR3 reads CASSLGGGSGYTF. CDR3 coding DNA: TGCGCCAGCAGCTTGGGTGGAGGGTCCGGCTACACCTTC.

This clonotype was observed a handful of times. V gene TRBV11-2 combines with J gene TRBJ2-1, with 8 bases matching TRBD2. The CDR3 is 17 residues long. V dropped 3 bases and J dropped 3; count of bases not matched to a gene: 10. Germline-derived CDR1 and CDR2 are SGHAT and FQNNGV. The CDR3: CASSFGALAARYNEQFF. The CDR3 DNA is TGTGCCAGCAGCTTTGGGGCACTAGCGGCCCGCTACAATGAGCAGTTCTTC.

This clonotype was detected many times. V and J are TRBV4-2 and TRBJ2-1; D possibly corresponds to TRBD2 (5 bases). Germline loops: CDR1 LGHNA, CDR2 YNFKEQ. Trimming stripped 4 bases from V and 5 bases from J, with 15 bases between. The length of the CDR3 is 15 residues. The chain's CDR3 is CASSPFASRDNEQFF. CDR3 in DNA: TGTGCCAGCAGCCCCTTTGCTAGCCGGGACAATGAGCAGTTCTTC.

This clonotype was observed a handful of times. This chain uses TRBV5-1 with TRBJ2-5, with D possibly being TRBD2 (6 bases). Per the germline V gene, CDR1 is SGHRS and CDR2 is YFSETQ. Trimming left V 1 base short and J 5 bases short, with 15 bases between. This CDR3 region has 15 residues. Written as DNA, the CDR3 is TGCGCCAGCAGCTTGTTTTCTCGCGGGGAGGAGACCCAGTACTTC. Translated: CASSLFSRGEETQYF.

The chain employs TRBV28 and TRBJ2-3; the match to TRBD2 covers 10 bases. The CDR3 loop spans 15 amino acids. J gave up 4 bases and V 6 bases, and 7 bases lay outside the gene matches. The germline V gene has CDR1 MDHEN and CDR2 SYDVKM. This CDR3 reads CASSERGGGSDTQYF. The CDR3 DNA reads as TGTGCCAGCAGCGAGCGGGGGGGAGGGTCAGATACGCAGTATTTT.

This sequence joins TRBV12-3 or TRBV12-4 and TRBJ2-3; weak D call: TRBD2 (5 bases). This CDR3 is built from 12 residues. V lost 6 bases to trimming and J lost 7 bases, with 11 bases between them. CDR3 bases: TGTGCCAGCAGCCGGGGAGTTAATACGCAGTATTTT. It yields the protein CASSRGVNTQYF.

This clonotype was counted once. The germline gene is not matched at one end of the junction; a read error may be the cause. The genes are TRBV7-3 and TRBJ1-5; D is uncertain. This CDR3 is built from 11 residues. Germline-derived CDR1 and CDR2 are SGHTA and FQGTGA. The CDR3: CASSRNQPQHF. The DNA of the CDR3 is TGTGCCAGCAGCCGTAATCAGCCACAGCATTTT.

This clonotype was recorded a few times. J is TRBJ2-3 and V is TRBV6-5, with 8 bases identical to TRBD1. V lost 6 bases and J lost 1; bases outside the gene matches: 0. Germline lookup yields CDR1 MNHEY and CDR2 SVGAGI. CDR3 size: 13 residues. CDR3 sequence: CASRQGGTDTQYF. The CDR3 nucleotides read TGTGCCAGCAGACAGGGGGGCACAGATACGCAGTATTTT.

This chain joins TRBV29-1 and TRBJ1-1; D possibly corresponds to TRBD1 (5 bases). This CDR3 region has 12 residues. The V gene lost 6 bases and the J gene lost 3 bases, with 11 bases spanning the gap. Germline loops: CDR1 SQVTM, CDR2 ANQGSEA. CDR3 in amino acids: CSVSRGDTEAFF. For the CDR3, the DNA is TGCAGCGTCAGTAGGGGAGACACTGAAGCTTTCTTT. Based on the CDR3 plus reference TRBV29-1 and TRBJ1-1, the full variable domain is SAVISQKPSRDICQRGTSLTIQCQVDSQVTMMFWYRQQPGQSLTLIATANQGSEATYESGFVIDKFPISRPNLTFSTLTVSNMSPEDSSIYLCSVSRGDTEAFFGQGTRLTVV.

This chain joins TRBV5-1 and TRBJ2-7; 10 positions match TRBD1. V lost 3 bases and J lost 2; bases outside the gene matches: 5. The germline V gene encodes CDR1 SGHRS and CDR2 YFSETQ. The length of the CDR3 is 15 residues. The CDR3 spells CASSSLGQGAYEQYF. The CDR3 coding sequence is TGCGCCAGCAGCTCCCTTGGACAGGGGGCCTACGAGCAGTACTTC.

Remarks on this clonotype: This may stem from a read error, because a much larger clone lies one nucleotide away. The chain is built from TRBV10-3 and TRBJ2-1; D is uncertain. This CDR3 contains 12 residues. Trimming pared 5 bases from V and 0 bases from J, leaving 2 bases between. The germline CDR1 and CDR2 sequences are ENHRY and SYGVKD. CDR3 nucleotides: TGTGCCATCAGTAGCTCCTACAATGAGCAGTTCTTC. Translation: CAISSSYNEQFF.

The J gene is TRBJ2-1, the V gene TRBV5-1, with 8 bases identical to TRBD1. With V trimmed by 0 bases and J by 8 bases, 7 bases remained unmatched. This CDR3 comprises 15 residues. The germline V gene encodes CDR1 SGHRS and CDR2 YFSETQ. The CDR3 DNA reads TGCGCCAGCAGCTTGGATGGCAGGGGGCTTCATGAGCAGTTCTTC. This codes for CASSLDGRGLHEQFF.